This T cell receptor (beta chain) was retrieved from a study of blood T cell repertoires in COVID-19. About the study: Spain, Italy and the United States supplied samples that represented acute and convalescent COVID-19. PBMCs, B-cell-depleted T cells, or T cells provided the cDNA or gDNA that made up the material.

In the original processing: Reference gene primer amplification yielded estimated nucleated cell counts. The assay was immunoSEQ multiplex PCR, and TCRdb's table has in-frame clones only and misses some. That table is the source of V, J and clone size, and D and trimming were worked out from the DNA. The sample lists approximately 200,000 clones; around 82% were seen once. Trimming left V 3 bases short and J 0 bases short, with 14 bases between. Germline CDR1 and CDR2: SGHNT and YYREEE (reference sequence). The length of the CDR3 is 16 residues. This sequence originates from a woman in her thirties who had recovered from COVID-19. The sequenced sample consisted of peripheral blood. The chain has TRBV5-4 and TRBJ2-3, with D tentatively TRBD1 (5 bases). The CDR3 protein is CASSSTRAASTDTQYF. CDR3 coding DNA: TGTGCCAGCAGCTCCACCAGGGCCGCCAGCACAGATACGCAGTATTTT.